The 16 T cell receptor beta chains presented below share a single source sample, sequenced in a study of blood T cell repertoires in COVID-19. This table comes from immunoSEQ multiplex PCR, and its TCRdb copy is limited to in-frame clones, with some not included. This table has roughly 300,000 clones, 83% appearing once. Sequencing was carried out using peripheral blood. These receptors came from a woman between 45 and 65 years old who had recovered from COVID-19.

The chain uses TRBV6-4 and TRBJ2-3; 10 bases line up with TRBD2. In germline, CDR1 is MRHNA, CDR2 SNTAGT. The J segment lost 6 bases and the V segment lost 4 bases, leaving 7 bases of the junction unmatched. There are 15 residues in the CDR3. This CDR3 is CASSVASGGGDTQYF. CDR3 DNA sequence: TGTGCCAGCAGTGTTGCTAGCGGGGGCGGGGATACGCAGTATTTT.

The rearrangement links TRBV5-6 to TRBJ2-7; no clear D. CDR3 size: 14 residues. The V and J ends lost 4 bases and 1 base respectively, with 12 bases between them. The germline V gene has CDR1 SGHDT and CDR2 YYEEEE. The CDR3 sequence is CASSASRPSYEQYF. CDR3 coding DNA: TGTGCCAGCAGCGCCAGCAGGCCGTCCTACGAGCAGTACTTC.

This clone was detected a few times. The V call is TRBV30, the J call TRBJ1-1, with 8 nucleotides matching TRBD1. The CDR3 extends over 16 amino acids. The germline V gene has CDR1 GTSNPN and CDR2 SVGIG (reference sequence). J gave up 7 bases and V 0 bases, and 13 bases lay outside the gene matches. In DNA form, the CDR3 reads TGTGCCTGGAGTGTACCGGTCGACAGGGGCTTCAGTGAAGCTTTCTTT. Translating gives CAWSVPVDRGFSEAFF.

This chain uses TRBV7-2 with TRBJ1-2; D remains unclear. Germline CDR1 and CDR2: SGHTA and FQGNSA. The CDR3 length is 13 residues. The V and J ends lost 6 bases and 0 bases respectively, with 8 bases between them. The DNA for the CDR3 is TGTGCCAGCAGTACAGATACTAACTATGGCTACACCTTC. It translates to CASSTDTNYGYTF.

V is TRBV13 and J is TRBJ1-6; no reliable D call. Germline V CDR1 and CDR2: PRHDT, FYEKMQ (reference sequence). The V and J ends lost 5 bases and 1 base respectively, with 9 bases between them. The length of the CDR3 is 15 residues. The CDR3 loop is CASSRVFSYNSPLHF. In DNA form, the CDR3 reads TGTGCCAGCAGCCGCGTCTTTTCCTATAATTCACCCCTCCACTTT.

This rearrangement joins TRBV10-3 to TRBJ2-1, with TRBD2 matching 8 bases. Germline values: CDR1 ENHRY, CDR2 SYGVKD. With 7 bases clipped from V and 0 bases from J, the junction kept 8 bases outside the gene matches. The CDR3 has 16 amino acids. CDR3 nucleotides: TGTGCCATCACCCCGGGACTAGGAAGCTCCTACAATGAGCAGTTCTTC. The encoded protein is CAITPGLGSSYNEQFF.

The chain recombines TRBV29-1 with TRBJ1-1; D is unclear. Germline V gene data show CDR1 as SQVTM and CDR2 as ANQGSEA. V was cut by 6 bases and J by 4 bases, with 6 bases left in between. The CDR3 runs 10 residues. This CDR3 is CSVSGTEAFF. DNA of the CDR3: TGCAGCGTCTCGGGCACTGAAGCTTTCTTT.

The chain links TRBV28 to TRBJ2-7, with TRBD1 identical over 7 bases. Germline values: CDR1 MDHEN, CDR2 SYDVKM. The CDR3 extends over 13 amino acids. J lost 2 bases, V lost 7 bases, and 5 bases had no gene match. The CDR3 sequence: CASTPGQTYEQYF. CDR3 bases: TGTGCCAGCACTCCGGGACAGACCTACGAGCAGTACTTC.

The genes are TRBV10-1 and TRBJ2-7; D is unclear. This CDR3 contains 14 residues. V was cut by 3 bases and J by 3 bases, with 12 bases left in between. Germline assignment: CDR1 WNHNN and CDR2 SYGVQD (reference sequence). The CDR3: CASSEPVAGYEQYF. The CDR3 DNA is TGCGCCAGCAGTGAACCGGTTGCAGGCTACGAGCAGTACTTC.

This clone was recorded only once. The chain has TRBV6-5 and TRBJ2-1; tentative D call: TRBD2 (5 bases). The CDR3 is 14 residues long. From germline, CDR1 is MNHEY and CDR2 SVGAGI. V lost 10 bases and J 3 bases, leaving 16 bases between the germline ends. The CDR3 sequence: CATKTSAGYNEQFF. CDR3 in DNA: TGTGCCACCAAAACTAGTGCGGGCTACAATGAGCAGTTCTTC.

The V and J genes are TRBV5-1 and TRBJ1-2, with D unresolved. V lost 5 bases and J lost 2, with 10 bases in between. The CDR3 covers 13 residues. Germline-derived CDR1 and CDR2 are SGHRS and YFSETQ. Here the CDR3 DNA reads TGCGCCAGCAGGGTTTTGCAGAACTATGGCTACACCTTC. This codes for CASRVLQNYGYTF.

This clone was found once. This rearrangement joins TRBV9 to TRBJ1-1, with a possible D match to TRBD1 (6 bases). CDR1 is SGDLS and CDR2 is YYNGEE in the germline V gene. Trimming shortened V by 0 bases and J by 0 bases, and 12 bases separated the two germline ends. This CDR3 has 16 amino acids. As DNA, the CDR3 is TGTGCCAGCAGCGTAGGGCCAGGGGACATGAACACTGAAGCTTTCTTT. Protein sequence: CASSVGPGDMNTEAFF.

V and J are TRBV27 and TRBJ2-7; D is unresolved. The CDR3 runs to 11 residues. V was shortened by 4 bases and J by 6 bases, with 7 bases between the two germline ends. The germline CDR1 and CDR2 sequences are MNHEY and SMNVEV (reference sequence). The CDR3 nucleotides are TGTGCCAGCAGTTCGCCGGGCGAGCAGTACTTC. It encodes CASSSPGEQYF.

To note about this clone: Within the sample, other DNA sequences also encode this same CDR3. The chain recombines TRBV19 with TRBJ1-1; no definite D call. Per the germline V gene, CDR1 is LNHDA and CDR2 is SQIVND (reference sequence). The CDR3 sequence is 14 residues long. V was trimmed by 0 bases and J by 2 bases, leaving 7 bases between them. The CDR3 region is CASSIDRGNTEAFF. The CDR3 DNA follows: TGTGCCAGTAGTATAGACCGGGGAAACACTGAAGCTTTCTTT. Combining the CDR3 with reference TRBV19 and TRBJ1-1 gives the whole variable domain DGGITQSPKYLFRKEGQNVTLSCEQNLNHDAMYWYRQDPGQGLRLIYYSQIVNDFQKGDIAEGYSVSREKKESFPLTVTSAQKNPTAFYLCASSIDRGNTEAFFGQGTRLTVV.

This clone was seen more than once but under ten times. The chain employs TRBV7-3 and TRBJ2-1, with 8 bases fitting TRBD2. Looked up from germline, CDR1 is SGHTA and CDR2 is FQGTGA. The V segment lost 4 bases and the J segment 3 bases; nucleotides outside the gene matches: 5. This CDR3 has 15 residues. The CDR3 spells CASSSSAGVYNEQFF. CDR3 nucleotide sequence: TGTGCCAGCAGCTCCTCAGCGGGGGTCTACAATGAGCAGTTCTTC.

The chain combines TRBV4-2 with TRBJ1-4, with D uncertain. The CDR3 consists of 14 residues. V was shortened by 1 base and J by 7 bases, with 10 bases between the two germline ends. Per germline, CDR1 LGHNA and CDR2 YNFKEQ. CDR3 DNA: TGTGCCAGCAGCCAAGTTGCAACTTCTGAAAAACTGTTTTTT. This codes for CASSQVATSEKLFF.